These 18 T cell receptor beta chains came from one sample sequenced in a study of blood T cell repertoires in COVID-19. Profiled with immunoSEQ multiplex PCR; TCRdb holds only in-frame clones, not every one. The data show roughly 160,000 clones, more than 65% seen once. The sample consisted of peripheral blood. Receptors originate from a woman in her sixties with COVID-19, enrolled during active disease.

The chain uses TRBV11-2 and TRBJ2-7; TRBD1 agrees at 8 bases. Germline V gene sequence: CDR1 SGHAT, CDR2 FQNNGV. The CDR3 runs to 13 residues. V dropped 5 bases and J dropped 1; count of bases not matched to a gene: 1. The CDR3 DNA reads as TGTGCCAGCAGCCGGACAGGGTCCTACGAGCAGTACTTC. Its translation: CASSRTGSYEQYF.

Concerning this clone itself: The sample contains more than one DNA sequence encoding this CDR3. V usage is TRBV9 and J usage is TRBJ1-5; D gene ambiguous. Germline V gives CDR1 SGDLS, CDR2 YYNGEE. This CDR3 has 14 residues. Deletions cut 0 bases from V and 3 bases from J, with 7 bases between. This chain's CDR3 is CASSVGGNNQPQHF. DNA of the CDR3: TGTGCCAGCAGCGTAGGCGGAAACAATCAGCCCCAGCATTTT.

This chain connects TRBV9 to TRBJ2-2; the match to TRBD2 covers 11 bases. The CDR3 has 16 residues. The germline CDR1 and CDR2 sequences are SGDLS and YYNGEE. V trimming: 5 bases; J trimming: 4 bases; junction bases outside the gene matches: 7. The CDR3 DNA sequence: TGTGCCAGCAGGGAAGGGACTAGCGGATTCACCGGGGAGCTGTTTTTT. This sequence encodes CASREGTSGFTGELFF.

J is TRBJ1-2 and V is TRBV6-5; 8 bases fit TRBD1. The length of the CDR3 is 13 residues. Losses at the gene ends were 7 bases for V and 2 bases for J; bases not matched to a gene: 3. Germline lookup yields CDR1 MNHEY and CDR2 SVGAGI. The CDR3 protein is CASTRTGNYGYTF. The CDR3 DNA follows: TGTGCCAGCACCAGGACAGGGAACTATGGCTACACCTTC.

This chain joins TRBV7-2 and TRBJ1-2, with D possibly matching TRBD1 (6 bases). The V gene's germline CDR1 is SGHTA and CDR2 FQGNSA. This CDR3 has 15 amino acids. V was trimmed by 5 bases and J by 3 bases, leaving 16 bases between them. CDR3 residues: CASSPRSDSYYGYTF. The DNA of the CDR3 is TGTGCCAGCAGCCCACGATCGGACAGCTACTATGGCTACACCTTC.

Of note for this clone: Germline is not matched at one junction end, which may reflect a read error. The chain joins TRBV11-2 to TRBJ1-1; 7 nucleotides align to TRBD1. CDR1 and CDR2 (germline): SGHAT, FQNNGV. This CDR3 comprises 16 residues. The CDR3 region has the DNA TGTGCCAGCAGGTTAGACAGGGCTTTAATGAACACTGAAGCTTTCTTT. This translates into CASRLDRALMNTEAFF. The variable domain in full, completed from reference TRBV11-2 and TRBJ1-1, reads EAGVAQSPRYKIIEKRQSVAFWCNPISGHATLYWYQQILGQGPKLLIQFQNNGVVDDSQLPKDRFSAERLKGVDSTLKIQPAKLEDSAVYLCASRLDRALMNTEAFFGQGTRLTVV.

A few counts support this clone. The chain couples TRBV25-1 to TRBJ1-2; 7 bases map to TRBD1. The CDR3 is 13 residues long. V shed 6 bases and J 8 bases; nucleotides not matched to a gene: 9. The germline CDR1 and CDR2 sequences are MGHDK and SYGVNS. DNA for the CDR3: TGTGCCAGCAGAAGCGAGGGGGCCTACGGCTACACCTTC. This gives the protein CASRSEGAYGYTF.

The rearrangement joins TRBV6-5 to TRBJ2-2; 10 bases are shared with TRBD2. The CDR3 extends over 15 amino acids. Germline lookup yields CDR1 MNHEY and CDR2 SVGAGI. Unmatched junction bases numbered 4, after V lost 9 bases and J lost 0 bases. The CDR3 protein is CASRLAGSNTGELFF. For the CDR3, the DNA is TGTGCCAGTAGACTAGCGGGTTCGAACACCGGGGAGCTGTTTTTT.

The genes are TRBV11-2 and TRBJ2-2, with TRBD1 matching 9 bases. This CDR3 is 14 amino acids long. Trimming cost V 2 bases and J 6 bases; bases outside gene matches: 1. CDR1 is SGHAT and CDR2 is FQNNGV in the germline V gene. CDR3 sequence reads: CASSLWTGAGELFF. CDR3 coding DNA: TGTGCCAGCAGCTTATGGACAGGGGCCGGGGAGCTGTTTTTT. Complete variable domain (other parts from reference TRBV11-2 and TRBJ2-2): EAGVAQSPRYKIIEKRQSVAFWCNPISGHATLYWYQQILGQGPKLLIQFQNNGVVDDSQLPKDRFSAERLKGVDSTLKIQPAKLEDSAVYLCASSLWTGAGELFFGEGSRLTVL.

This clone appeared a single time. The DNA for the CDR3 is TGTGCCAGTAGTCCCCGGGCAGGTCGCGTGGGGCCTTTCTATGGCTACACCTTC. Translated, it gives CASSPRAGRVGPFYGYTF. This chain connects TRBV19 to TRBJ1-2, with D tentatively TRBD1 (5 bases). The germline CDR1 and CDR2 sequences are LNHDA and SQIVND (reference sequence). This CDR3 is built from 18 residues. The V and J ends lost 5 bases and 4 bases respectively, with 26 bases between them.

This clone turned up a few times. The chain uses TRBV25-1 and TRBJ2-2, with 11 nucleotides matching TRBD1. Trimming cost V 3 bases and J 9 bases; bases outside gene matches: 12. Germline CDR1 MGHDK, CDR2 SYGVNS. The CDR3 totals 17 residues. The CDR3 DNA follows: TGTGCCAGCAGTGACCCCCCCGGGACAGGGGGGAGAAGGGAGCTGTTTTTT. This codes for CASSDPPGTGGRRELFF. The full variable domain, in which reference TRBV25-1 and TRBJ2-2 provide the parts outside the CDR3, is EADIYQTPRYLVIGTGKKITLECSQTMGHDKMYWYQQDPGMELHLIHYSYGVNSTEKGDLSSESTVSRIRTEHFPLTLESARPSHTSQYLCASSDPPGTGGRRELFFGEGSRLTVL.

This clone was picked up a small number of times. The chain joins TRBV24-1 to TRBJ2-5; 10 positions agree with TRBD1. The CDR3 totals 15 residues. Losses at the gene ends were 3 bases for V and 6 bases for J; bases not matched to a gene: 6. In germline, CDR1 is KGHDR, CDR2 SFDVKD. The CDR3 reads CATSDMRDRGKTQYF. The DNA of the CDR3 is TGTGCCACCAGTGATATGAGGGACAGGGGCAAGACCCAGTACTTC.

This chain uses TRBV11-3 with TRBJ1-6; TRBD1 is a possible D gene (6 bases). CDR1 is SGHNT and CDR2 is YENEEA in the germline V gene. There are 13 residues in the CDR3. Trimming shortened V by 5 bases and J by 7 bases, and 9 bases separated the two germline ends. For the CDR3, the DNA is TGTGCCAGCAGCAACGGACAGAATTCACCCCTCCACTTT. It codes for CASSNGQNSPLHF.

The chain couples TRBV7-9 to TRBJ2-6, with 7 bases matching TRBD1. The length of the CDR3 is 16 residues. From germline, CDR1 is SEHNR and CDR2 FQNEAQ (reference sequence). The junction had 8 bases not matched to a gene; V was cut back by 6 bases and J by 3 bases. The CDR3 nucleotides read TGTGCCAGCAGACCCTCAGGGGGTGGTGGGGCCAACGTCCTGACTTTC. Protein product: CASRPSGGGGANVLTF.

V is TRBV10-2 and J is TRBJ1-2; the match to TRBD1 covers 10 bases. Unmatched junction bases numbered 4, after V lost 7 bases and J lost 5 bases. This CDR3 comprises 13 residues. In germline, CDR1 is WSHSY, CDR2 SAAADI. CDR3 nucleotide sequence: TGCGCCAGCACACCGGGACAGGGGTATGGCTACACCTTC. Translating it yields CASTPGQGYGYTF.

The gene calls are TRBV9 and TRBJ2-2, with 9 bases fitting TRBD2. Germline V gene sequence: CDR1 SGDLS, CDR2 YYNGEE. CDR3 length equals 16 residues. The V gene end was trimmed by 5 bases and the J gene end by 6 bases; junction bases not matched to a gene: 11. The CDR3 DNA reads TGTGCCAGCAGACAGGGGAGTAGCGGGAGCCCCGGGGAGCTGTTTTTT. This codes for CASRQGSSGSPGELFF.

This clone has only one observation. CDR3 amino acids: CASSTPTGRSSYEQYF. CDR3 in DNA: TGTGCCAGTAGTACCCCCACAGGACGGAGCTCCTACGAGCAGTACTTC. V and J are TRBV19 and TRBJ2-7; possibly TRBD1 for D (5 bases). The CDR3 runs 16 residues. Germline V gene data show CDR1 as LNHDA and CDR2 as SQIVND (reference sequence). Trimming left V 4 bases short and J 0 bases short, with 16 bases between.

This clone was found once. The V and J genes are TRBV4-3 and TRBJ1-2; TRBD1 agrees at 7 bases. The CDR3 loop spans 14 amino acids. The V and J ends lost 3 bases and 4 bases, in that order; junction bases with no gene match: 5. Germline V CDR1 and CDR2: LGHNA, YSLEER. The CDR3 DNA reads as TGCGCCAGCAGCCATACAGGGGAGTCCTATGGCTACACCTTC. Translation gives CASSHTGESYGYTF.